A single sample is the source of the 8 T cell receptor beta chains below, sequenced in a study of cytomegalovirus exposure and HLA in healthy donors (TCRdb year 2017). Library method: the immunoSEQ multiplex PCR assay. TCRdb limited this immuneACCESS table to in-frame rearrangements with V and J called. A share of clones is missing; checked studies link under half to unresolved V genes, and the rest is unexplained. The sample data list some 330,000 clones, and 86% of these were observed just once. Around 0.8% of the sample is taken by the ten largest. What was sequenced was PBMCs. The receptors come from a woman between 18 and 29 years old in good health and CMV-seronegative.

This chain joins TRBV7-2 and TRBJ1-3; possible D gene TRBD1, 5 bases. The CDR3 runs 13 residues. In germline, CDR1 is SGHTA, CDR2 FQGNSA. Trimming removed 3 bases from V and 8 bases from J, with 11 bases in between. The CDR3 DNA sequence: TGTGCCAGCAGCTTGGTACAGGCGGACACCATATATTTT. As protein: CASSLVQADTIYF.

This clone was counted once. The same CDR3 is also encoded by other DNA sequences in this sample. The rearrangement links TRBV20-1 to TRBJ2-1, with a possible D match to TRBD1 (6 bases). CDR1 and CDR2 from the germline V gene are DFQATT and SNEGSKA (reference sequence). The CDR3 spans 10 residues. Trimming removed 5 bases at V and 7 bases at J, with 6 bases between. This CDR3 is CSAQGNEQFF. In DNA, the CDR3 is TGCAGTGCTCAGGGGAATGAGCAGTTCTTC.

The J gene is TRBJ2-1, the V gene TRBV7-2, with D tentatively TRBD2 (5 bases). The CDR3 spans 16 residues. The V end lost 3 bases, the J end lost 9 bases, and 21 bases lay between the germline ends. Germline V gene data show CDR1 as SGHTA and CDR2 as FQGNSA. The CDR3 loop is CASSFLSGGRGGEQFF. The CDR3 DNA reads TGTGCCAGCAGCTTCCTCTCTGGTGGGAGAGGAGGTGAGCAGTTCTTC.

This clone has only one observation. The chain couples TRBV30 to TRBJ1-1; D not certain. The V gene lost 1 base and the J gene lost 6 bases, with 18 bases spanning the gap. CDR1 and CDR2 from the germline V gene are GTSNPN and SVGIG (reference sequence). This CDR3 is built from 15 residues. CDR3 region: CAWSDGWAEAAEAFF. CDR3 nucleotide sequence: TGTGCCTGGAGTGACGGTTGGGCAGAAGCTGCTGAAGCTTTCTTT. Full variable domain (rest looked up from reference TRBV30 and TRBJ1-1): SQTIHQWPATLVQPVGSPLSLECTVEGTSNPNLYWYRQAAGRGLQLLFYSVGIGQISSEVPQNLSASRPQDRQFILSSKKLLLSDSGFYLCAWSDGWAEAAEAFFGQGTRLTVV.

The chain carries TRBV25-1 and TRBJ1-2; D is unclear. Trimming took 4 bases from V and 5 from J, leaving 14 bases between them. Germline CDR1 and CDR2: MGHDK and SYGVNS. The CDR3 extends over 14 amino acids. The CDR3 reads CASSGRGLRYGYTF. The CDR3 nucleotides read TGTGCCAGCAGTGGTCGGGGTCTGAGGTATGGCTACACCTTC.

The rearrangement joins TRBV28 to TRBJ2-3, with D maybe TRBD1 (6 bases). Germline V CDR1 and CDR2: MDHEN, SYDVKM. There are 15 residues in the CDR3. Between the trimmed V and J ends, which lost 5 bases and 0 bases, there was a span of 12 bases. The CDR3 reads CASSERTESTDTQYF. The CDR3 nucleotides read TGTGCCAGCAGTGAGAGGACAGAAAGCACAGATACGCAGTATTTT.

This clone was detected once. The J gene is TRBJ2-5, the V gene TRBV28; 7 bases line up with TRBD1. V gave up 5 bases and J gave up 5 bases; unmatched junction bases: 20. From germline, CDR1 is MDHEN and CDR2 SYDVKM. This CDR3 is 18 amino acids long. Written as DNA, the CDR3 is TGTGCCAGCAGTCCTCAGCCCCAATGGGTAGGGGGCGCGGAGACCCAGTACTTC. Its translation: CASSPQPQWVGGAETQYF. Variable domain in full (rest from reference TRBV28 and TRBJ2-5): DVKVTQSSRYLVKRTGEKVFLECVQDMDHENMFWYRQDPGLGLRLIYFSYDVKMKEKGDIPEGYSVSREKKERFSLILESASTNQTSMYLCASSPQPQWVGGAETQYFGPGTRLLVL.

The V gene is TRBV4-3, the J gene TRBJ2-3; 9 bases agree with TRBD2. This CDR3 comprises 16 residues. V was clipped by 4 bases and J by 6 bases; unmatched bases: 11. Germline assignment: CDR1 LGHNA and CDR2 YSLEER. The CDR3 region is CASSREAGGLGDTQYF. The CDR3 DNA is TGCGCCAGCAGCCGGGAAGCGGGAGGACTGGGGGATACGCAGTATTTT.